The 2 T cell receptor beta chains reported below all come from one sample, sequenced in a study of T cell changes during pregnancy in multiple sclerosis. Repertoires were generated with immunoSEQ multiplex PCR, while TCRdb's copy carries only in-frame clones and drops some. The table includes about 44,000 clones, 85% to 95% detected once. Material for sequencing was peripheral blood. Source of these receptors: a female donor with multiple sclerosis, enrolled in a pregnancy study.

V and J are TRBV19 and TRBJ1-5; 7 bases map to TRBD1. Trimming took 11 bases from V and 7 from J; bases not matched to a gene: 8. CDR3 length: 12 residues. From germline, CDR1 is LNHDA and CDR2 SQIVND (reference sequence). The CDR3 here is CASTAGGQPQHF. The CDR3 nucleotides read TGTGCCTCGACTGCAGGGGGACAGCCCCAGCATTTT.

In its sample, this clone was seen once. The CDR3: CASSPSGLQPQHF. The CDR3 DNA reads TGTGCCAGCAGCCCCTCCGGGCTTCAGCCCCAGCATTTT. V usage is TRBV7-9 and J usage is TRBJ1-5; no reliable D call. V shed 5 bases and J shed 6 bases, with 11 bases lying between them. This CDR3 is built from 13 residues. CDR1 and CDR2 (germline): SEHNR, FQNEAQ (reference sequence).